Presented here are 22 T cell receptor beta chains from one specimen sequenced in a study of cytomegalovirus exposure and HLA in healthy donors. Researchers ran the PCR with 60 Vbeta and 13 Jbeta primers. Generated by immunoSEQ multiplex PCR, the TCRdb table keeps only in-frame clones and is missing some. Of approximately 120,000 clones in the sample, around three quarters were seen once. Sequenced: PBMCs. Receptor source: a man aged 40-55 years in good health and CMV-seronegative.

This chain connects TRBV6-5 to TRBJ1-5, with 7 bases fitting TRBD1. CDR1 MNHEY and CDR2 SVGAGI come from the germline V gene. There are 14 residues in the CDR3. Trimming cost V 6 bases and J 4 bases; bases outside gene matches: 6. CDR3: CASSPGTENQPQHF. In DNA, the CDR3 is TGTGCCAGCAGCCCTGGGACAGAAAATCAGCCCCAGCATTTT.

The gene calls are TRBV9 and TRBJ1-3; tentative D call: TRBD1 (6 bases). Germline V lookup: CDR1 SGDLS, CDR2 YYNGEE. This CDR3 has 15 residues. V was pared by 4 bases and J by 5 bases, with 16 bases between. CDR3 amino acids: CASSPRGSDRNTIYF. The CDR3 nucleotides are TGTGCCAGCAGCCCAAGGGGGTCAGACAGAAACACCATATATTTT.

The V call is TRBV6-5, the J call TRBJ2-4, with 7 bases fitting TRBD2. With V trimmed by 5 bases and J by 8 bases, 6 bases remained unmatched. Germline assignment: CDR1 MNHEY and CDR2 SVGAGI. The CDR3 totals 13 residues. This CDR3 reads CASSRDYLDIQYF. The DNA of the CDR3 is TGTGCCAGCAGTAGGGACTACCTTGACATTCAGTACTTC.

The CDR3 region is CASSVNAQGSYEQYF. DNA for the CDR3: TGTGCCAGCAGCGTAAATGCACAGGGTTCCTACGAGCAGTACTTC. The rearrangement uses TRBV9 and TRBJ2-7; weak D call: TRBD1 (6 bases). This CDR3 region has 15 residues. CDR1 is SGDLS, CDR2 YYNGEE, per germline. Trimming stripped 1 base from V and 1 base from J, with 12 bases between.

This chain uses TRBV28 with TRBJ1-1, with unresolved D. Trimming shortened V by 6 bases and J by 6 bases, and 17 bases separated the two germline ends. The CDR3 is 14 residues long. Germline CDR1 is MDHEN and CDR2 is SYDVKM. The CDR3 loop reads CASREDKTVAEAFF. The CDR3 DNA reads TGTGCCAGCAGGGAAGACAAAACGGTAGCTGAAGCTTTCTTT.

The chain employs TRBV19 and TRBJ2-5; possibly TRBD1 for D (6 bases). The J call may be faulty, since TRBJ2-7 better matches the DNA end. Germline CDR1 reads LNHDA; CDR2 reads SQIVND (reference sequence). This CDR3 is 18 amino acids long. The chain's CDR3 is CASSIVPGHEERGYEQYF. For the CDR3, the DNA is TGTGCCAGTAGTATAGTCCCGGGACACGAAGAGAGGGGCTACGAGCAGTACTTC.

This clone was counted between two and nine times. This sample includes further DNA sequences coding for the same CDR3. V and J are TRBV6-5 and TRBJ2-5, with D possibly TRBD2 on 6 matching bases. This CDR3 comprises 15 residues. Trimming stripped 0 bases from V and 5 bases from J, with 13 bases between. Germline loops: CDR1 MNHEY, CDR2 SVGAGI. The CDR3, as DNA: TGTGCCAGCAGTTACTCGGGGGGACCGTTGGAGACCCAGTACTTC. As protein: CASSYSGGPLETQYF.

The chain combines TRBV6-6 with TRBJ1-2; a possible D gene is TRBD1 (5 bases). V lost 10 bases to trimming and J lost 5 bases, with 26 bases between them. The CDR3 contains 16 residues. Germline-derived CDR1 and CDR2 are MNHNY and SVGAGI (reference sequence). The DNA for the CDR3 is TGTGCCACCGCCGGGCAGGGAAGATTTCCTCTGTATGGCTACACCTTC. Amino acid sequence: CATAGQGRFPLYGYTF.

This chain joins TRBV28 and TRBJ1-2; D is possibly TRBD1 (6 bases). From germline, CDR1 is MDHEN and CDR2 SYDVKM. Trimming pared 7 bases from V and 2 bases from J, leaving 14 bases between. The CDR3 sequence is 14 residues long. The CDR3 here is CASKEGGANYGYTF. The CDR3 DNA follows: TGTGCCAGCAAAGAAGGGGGGGCGAACTATGGCTACACCTTC.

This clone was observed a single time. The rearrangement uses TRBV7-2 and TRBJ1-2, with a possible D match to TRBD1 (5 bases). Germline V gives CDR1 SGHTA, CDR2 FQGNSA. V lost 4 bases and J 3 bases, leaving 18 bases between the germline ends. The CDR3 consists of 16 residues. The CDR3: CASSSGRGTGDYGYTF. CDR3 in DNA: TGTGCCAGCAGCTCCGGGAGGGGCACGGGGGACTATGGCTACACCTTC.

V gene TRBV6-1 combines with J gene TRBJ1-2; D may be TRBD1 (5 bases). The CDR3 is made up of 13 amino acids. Per the germline V gene, CDR1 is MNHNS and CDR2 is SASEGT. Trimming pared 6 bases from V and 6 bases from J, leaving 14 bases between. The CDR3 reads CASSGGNSDGYTF. The CDR3 DNA sequence: TGTGCCAGCAGCGGGGGAAATAGCGATGGCTACACCTTC.

A single count supports this clone. The genes are TRBV14 and TRBJ1-2, with 7 bases matching TRBD1. The CDR3 has 14 amino acids. Germline trimming cut 4 bases from V and 8 bases from J; bases unmatched to any gene: 10. Germline V gene sequence: CDR1 SGHDN, CDR2 FVKESK. CDR3 in amino acids: CASSLGDSYQGYTF. In DNA, the CDR3 is TGTGCCAGCAGCCTAGGGGACAGCTACCAAGGCTACACCTTC. The entire variable domain, with the rest obtained from reference TRBV14 and TRBJ1-2, is as follows: EAGVTQFPSHSVIEKGQTVTLRCDPISGHDNLYWYRRVMGKEIKFLLHFVKESKQDESGMPNNRFLAERTGGTYSTLKVQPAELEDSGVYFCASSLGDSYQGYTFGSGTRLTVV.

The CDR3 DNA follows: TGTGCCAGCAAAACGGGGACAGGGATCGACGAGCAGTACTTC. Its protein product is CASKTGTGIDEQYF. J is TRBJ2-7 and V is TRBV7-2, with 9 positions matching TRBD1. After removal of 7 bases from V and 5 bases from J, the junction contained 9 bases not matched to a gene. CDR3 length: 14 residues. From germline, CDR1 is SGHTA and CDR2 FQGNSA. Combining the CDR3 with reference TRBV7-2 and TRBJ2-7 gives the whole variable domain GAGVSQSPSNKVTEKGKDVELRCDPISGHTALYWYRQSLGQGLEFLIYFQGNSAPDKSGLPSDRFSAERTGGSVSTLTIQRTQQEDSAVYLCASKTGTGIDEQYFGPGTRLTVT.

As for this clone: Other DNA sequences in the same sample also yield this CDR3. This chain connects TRBV6-6 to TRBJ2-7; weak D call: TRBD1 (6 bases). Germline V CDR1 and CDR2: MNHNY, SVGAGI (reference sequence). The V and J ends lost 7 bases and 3 bases respectively, with 22 bases between them. The length of the CDR3 is 16 residues. The CDR3 DNA follows: TGTGCCAGCATTACCCTTCCCGGGACAAACGTCTACGAGCAGTACTTC. Residues: CASITLPGTNVYEQYF.

This clone was seen a handful of times. The chain employs TRBV10-3 and TRBJ2-1; no reliable D call. The CDR3 runs 16 residues. The V end lost 0 bases, the J end lost 0 bases, and 9 bases lay between the germline ends. Germline V CDR1 and CDR2: ENHRY, SYGVKD. The CDR3 sequence is CAISESSSLSYNEQFF. DNA for the CDR3: TGTGCCATCAGTGAGTCGAGTTCACTCTCCTACAATGAGCAGTTCTTC.

The chain is built from TRBV4-1 and TRBJ2-2, with TRBD1 matching 10 bases. The CDR3 is made up of 21 amino acids. The V gene's germline CDR1 is MGHRA and CDR2 YSYEKL. The junction had 17 bases not matched to a gene; V was cut back by 0 bases and J by 4 bases. CDR3 residues: CASSQDQFGDRGPNSTGELFF. DNA for the CDR3: TGCGCCAGCAGCCAAGATCAATTTGGGGACAGGGGCCCTAACTCCACCGGGGAGCTGTTTTTT.

This clone was observed once. The V and J genes are TRBV19 and TRBJ2-3; perhaps TRBD2 as D (6 bases). This CDR3 has 12 residues. V was clipped by 8 bases and J by 4 bases, with 10 bases between them. The germline gives CDR1 LNHDA, CDR2 SQIVND (reference sequence). The CDR3 loop is CASDGGADTQYF. DNA for the CDR3: TGTGCCAGTGACGGCGGGGCAGATACGCAGTATTTT. The whole variable domain, remainder taken from reference TRBV19 and TRBJ2-3, is DGGITQSPKYLFRKEGQNVTLSCEQNLNHDAMYWYRQDPGQGLRLIYYSQIVNDFQKGDIAEGYSVSREKKESFPLTVTSAQKNPTAFYLCASDGGADTQYFGPGTRLTVL.

This sequence joins TRBV7-9 and TRBJ2-4, with a possible D match to TRBD1 (5 bases). V shed 1 base and J shed 12 bases, with 10 bases lying between them. The V gene's germline CDR1 is SEHNR and CDR2 FQNEAQ (reference sequence). The CDR3 has 12 amino acids. The CDR3 coding sequence is TGTGCCAGCAGCTTAGACTGGGGCAGTCAGTACTTC. This encodes CASSLDWGSQYF.

The chain joins TRBV7-9 to TRBJ1-2; the D gene is possibly TRBD1 (5 bases). The ends were cut back, 5 bases at V and 6 bases at J, with 16 bases in the middle. Germline CDR1 and CDR2: SEHNR and FQNEAQ (reference sequence). This CDR3 contains 14 residues. The CDR3 sequence is CASSQSKVRDGYTF. DNA of the CDR3: TGTGCCAGCAGCCAGAGTAAAGTCAGGGATGGCTACACCTTC.

The chain couples TRBV5-4 to TRBJ2-3, with TRBD1 identical over 7 bases. CDR1 and CDR2 from the germline V gene are SGHNT and YYREEE (reference sequence). The CDR3 sequence is 17 residues long. J gave up 0 bases and V 2 bases, and 9 bases lay outside the gene matches. This CDR3 is CASSFVATGPSTDTQYF. The CDR3 region has the DNA TGTGCCAGCAGCTTCGTGGCGACAGGGCCTAGCACAGATACGCAGTATTTT.

The chain recombines TRBV4-3 with TRBJ2-5; no clear D. V shed 0 bases and J shed 2 bases, with 13 bases lying between them. Germline V gives CDR1 LGHNA, CDR2 YSLEER. This CDR3 region has 16 residues. CDR3 DNA sequence: TGCGCCAGCAGCCAAGATATTATGACACAGCAAGAGACCCAGTACTTC. This sequence encodes CASSQDIMTQQETQYF.

Written as DNA, the CDR3 is TGCAGCGTTGCCCACAGTTCCTACGAGCAGTACTTC. Translated: CSVAHSSYEQYF. This rearrangement joins TRBV29-1 to TRBJ2-7; the D is unclear. The V end lost 4 bases, the J end lost 1 base, and 8 bases lay between the germline ends. Germline assignment: CDR1 SQVTM and CDR2 ANQGSEA. The CDR3 sequence is 12 residues long.